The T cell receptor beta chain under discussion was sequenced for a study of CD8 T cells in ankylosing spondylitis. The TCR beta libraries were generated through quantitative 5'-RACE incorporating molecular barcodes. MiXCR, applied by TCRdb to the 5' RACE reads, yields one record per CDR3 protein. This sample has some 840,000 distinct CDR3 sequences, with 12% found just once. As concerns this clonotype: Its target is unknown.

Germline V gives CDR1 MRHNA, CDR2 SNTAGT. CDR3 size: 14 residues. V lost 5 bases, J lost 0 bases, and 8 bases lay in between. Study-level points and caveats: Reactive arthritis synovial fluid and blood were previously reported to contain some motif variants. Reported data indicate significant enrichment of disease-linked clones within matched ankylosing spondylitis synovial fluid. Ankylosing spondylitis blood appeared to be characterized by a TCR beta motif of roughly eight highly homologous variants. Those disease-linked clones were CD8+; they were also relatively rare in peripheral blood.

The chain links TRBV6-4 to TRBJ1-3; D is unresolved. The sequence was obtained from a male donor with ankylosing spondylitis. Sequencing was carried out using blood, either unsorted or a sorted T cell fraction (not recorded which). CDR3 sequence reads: CASSNVISGNTIYF. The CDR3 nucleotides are TGTGCCAGCAGTAACGTGATCTCTGGAAACACCATATATTTT.